This TCR beta chain was documented in a study of blood T cell repertoires in COVID-19. The CDR3 has 16 residues. V shed 2 bases and J shed 0 bases, with 14 bases lying between them. Per the germline V gene, CDR1 is KGHSH and CDR2 is LQKENI. Measured with immunoSEQ multiplex PCR; TCRdb has only the in-frame clones, and not every one. The table shows approximately 140,000 clones, with approximately 86% occurring only once. This clone was seen a single time. The rearrangement links TRBV18 to TRBJ2-7, with D possibly being TRBD2 (5 bases). The source of this sequence is a woman in her 50s who had recovered from COVID-19. Sample: PBMCs or T cells enriched from blood (not recorded which). The DNA for the CDR3 is TGTGCCAGCTCACCATTGGGAGCCTCGAGCTCCTACGAGCAGTACTTC. It is translated as CASSPLGASSSYEQYF.